These 12 T cell receptor beta chains originate from one sample sequenced in a study of T cell repertoires in cytomegalovirus infection. Their antigens remain unidentified. TCRdb used MiXCR to reprocess the reads, holding one entry per CDR3 protein. The table includes some 940,000 distinct CDR3 sequences, about a third detected once. The sequenced sample was cultured CD8+ T cells from PBMCs, obtained from culture after CMV antigen stimulation. The receptors were gathered from a human donor in good health (CMV status not recorded). Some clones in this sample may be carry-over from other donors' samples.

This chain joins TRBV19 and TRBJ2-7; D is perhaps TRBD1 (5 bases). There are 14 residues in the CDR3. Germline V gene lookup returns CDR1 LNHDA and CDR2 SQIVND (reference sequence). Trimming left V 7 bases short and J 2 bases short, with 15 bases between. CDR3 sequence: CASTTRTFPYEQYF. The CDR3 DNA is TGTGCCAGTACCACCCGGACATTTCCCTACGAGCAGTACTTC.

This clonotype came up a few times. V is TRBV6-2 or TRBV6-3 and J is TRBJ1-2; D remains ambiguous. The CDR3 is 15 residues long. The V end lost 2 bases, the J end lost 6 bases, and 16 bases lay between the germline ends. CDR1 is MNHEY, CDR2 SVGEGT, per germline. CDR3 DNA sequence: TGTGCCAGCAGTTACGTCCAGCCTTTGCTCGATGGCTACACCTTC. It translates to CASSYVQPLLDGYTF.

This clonotype was counted a few times. The chain has TRBV12-3 or TRBV12-4 and TRBJ1-1, with TRBD1 as a possible D gene (6 bases). Trimming stripped 8 bases from V and 6 bases from J, with 19 bases between. The CDR3 consists of 14 residues. The CDR3 DNA follows: TGTGCCAGCGAGAAGACGGGGGGCGTCGCTGAAGCTTTCTTT. It encodes CASEKTGGVAEAFF.

This rearrangement joins TRBV4-1 to TRBJ1-1; D not certain. V lost 1 base to trimming and J lost 1 base, with 10 bases between them. This CDR3 is built from 15 residues. Germline V gene lookup returns CDR1 MGHRA and CDR2 YSYEKL. CDR3 sequence reads: CASSQVPSRNTEAFF. DNA of the CDR3: TGCGCCAGCAGCCAAGTTCCGAGTAGGAACACTGAAGCTTTCTTT.

There are a few counts of this clonotype. The rearrangement joins TRBV2 to TRBJ1-6, with 10 bases identical to TRBD1. Germline assignment: CDR1 SNHLY and CDR2 FYNNEI. V shed 3 bases and J 0 bases; nucleotides not matched to a gene: 8. The CDR3 is 19 amino acids. The chain's CDR3 is CASSDRTGGPVSYNSPLHF. CDR3 coding DNA: TGTGCCAGCAGTGACCGGACAGGGGGACCGGTCTCCTATAATTCACCCCTCCACTTT.

This rearrangement joins TRBV5-6 to TRBJ1-2; D uncertain. Trimming cost V 0 bases and J 6 bases, with 9 bases left between them. The CDR3 runs 13 residues. Germline V CDR1 and CDR2: SGHDT, YYEEEE. The CDR3 region is CASSLEQWNGYTF. CDR3 DNA sequence: TGTGCCAGCAGCTTGGAACAGTGGAATGGCTACACCTTC.

The rearrangement joins TRBV12-3 or TRBV12-4 to TRBJ1-2; D gene ambiguous. The CDR3 sequence is 13 residues long. V was cut by 8 bases and J by 4 bases, with 14 bases left in between. The CDR3 loop is CASLSGSGYGYTF. The CDR3 DNA sequence: TGTGCCAGCCTGTCGGGGTCAGGCTATGGCTACACCTTC.

V usage is TRBV14 and J usage is TRBJ2-3; 8 bases map to TRBD1. V trimming: 4 bases; J trimming: 11 bases; junction bases outside the gene matches: 11. The germline gives CDR1 SGHDN, CDR2 FVKESK. The CDR3 contains 14 residues. CDR3 sequence reads: CASSRRTGKIGQYF. In DNA, the CDR3 is TGTGCCAGCAGCCGCCGGACAGGGAAAATTGGGCAGTATTTT.

This clonotype has more than one count but fewer than ten. CDR3 nucleotides: TGTGCCAGCAGAGAACAGGGTTCCACAGATACGCAGTATTTT. It codes for CASREQGSTDTQYF. The rearrangement links TRBV5-4 to TRBJ2-3, with TRBD1 as a possible D gene (6 bases). Germline CDR1 and CDR2: SGHNT and YYREEE (reference sequence). The ends were cut back, 5 bases at V and 2 bases at J, with 12 bases in the middle. CDR3 size: 14 residues.

The chain links TRBV7-9 to TRBJ2-5; TRBD1 might be the D (6 bases). The CDR3 length is 15 residues. Germline V gene data show CDR1 as SEHNR and CDR2 as FQNEAQ (reference sequence). The V gene lost 5 bases and the J gene lost 3 bases, with 16 bases spanning the gap. CDR3 DNA: TGTGCCAGCAGCCTAAAATGGACAGCCGAAGAGACCCAGTACTTC. This encodes CASSLKWTAEETQYF.

About this clonotype: The junction departs from germline at one end; a sequencing error may be responsible. The CDR3 DNA follows: TGTGCCAGCAGCCCTGAGAGGGCGGTGAATGAAAAACTGCTTTTT. Translated, it gives CASSPERAVNEKLLF. The rearrangement joins TRBV12-3 or TRBV12-4 to TRBJ1-4, with unresolved D. The CDR3 is 15 amino acids.

This clonotype was seen only a few times. The chain couples TRBV19 to TRBJ1-1, with 11 nucleotides matching TRBD1. The CDR3 is 18 amino acids. The V gene end was trimmed by 7 bases and the J gene end by 4 bases; junction bases not matched to a gene: 17. CDR1 is LNHDA and CDR2 is SQIVND in the germline V gene (reference sequence). The CDR3 nucleotides are TGTGCCAGTAATCTACCGGGACAGGGGGTTTTTCGGGGCACTGAAGCTTTCTTT. It translates to CASNLPGQGVFRGTEAFF.